Here is one T cell receptor beta chain with its context. This entry belongs to a study of T cell changes during pregnancy in multiple sclerosis. Here immunoSEQ multiplex PCR was the method, and the copy in TCRdb shows in-frame clones only, minus some. The sample holds 65,000 to 80,000 clones, roughly 92% seen once. The CDR3 sequence is 16 residues long. Germline CDR1 reads SGHDT; CDR2 reads YYEEEE. Trimming cost V 4 bases and J 2 bases, with 18 bases left between them. The origin of this receptor is a female donor with multiple sclerosis, enrolled in a pregnancy study. The input for sequencing was CD4+ T cells from peripheral blood mononuclear cells, taken before pregnancy. The V gene is TRBV5-6, the J gene TRBJ2-5; tentative D call: TRBD1 (7 bases). The CDR3 here is CASSPNAGQTQETQYF. CDR3 sequence (DNA): TGTGCCAGCAGCCCCAACGCGGGACAGACACAAGAGACCCAGTACTTC.